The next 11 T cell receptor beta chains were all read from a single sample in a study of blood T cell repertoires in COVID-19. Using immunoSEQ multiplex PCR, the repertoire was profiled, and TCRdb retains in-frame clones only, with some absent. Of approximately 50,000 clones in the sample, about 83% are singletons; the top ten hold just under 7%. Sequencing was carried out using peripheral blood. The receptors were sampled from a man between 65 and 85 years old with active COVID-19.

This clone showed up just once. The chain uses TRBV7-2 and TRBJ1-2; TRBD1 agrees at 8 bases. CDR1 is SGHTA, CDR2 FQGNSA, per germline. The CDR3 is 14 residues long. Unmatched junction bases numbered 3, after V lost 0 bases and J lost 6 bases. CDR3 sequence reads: CASSLADRVNGYTF. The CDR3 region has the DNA TGTGCCAGCAGCTTAGCGGACAGGGTCAATGGCTACACCTTC.

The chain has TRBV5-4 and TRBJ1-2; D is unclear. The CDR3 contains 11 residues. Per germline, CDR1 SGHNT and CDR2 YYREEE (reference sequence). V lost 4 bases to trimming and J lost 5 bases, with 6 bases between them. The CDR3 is CASSVGYGYTF. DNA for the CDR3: TGTGCCAGCAGCGTCGGGTATGGCTACACCTTC.

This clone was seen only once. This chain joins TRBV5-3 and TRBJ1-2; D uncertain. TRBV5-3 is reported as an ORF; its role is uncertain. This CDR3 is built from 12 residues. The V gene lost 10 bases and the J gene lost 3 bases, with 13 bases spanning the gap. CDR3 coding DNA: TGTGCCGGTATGACAACGCACTATGGCTACACCTTC. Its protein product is CAGMTTHYGYTF.

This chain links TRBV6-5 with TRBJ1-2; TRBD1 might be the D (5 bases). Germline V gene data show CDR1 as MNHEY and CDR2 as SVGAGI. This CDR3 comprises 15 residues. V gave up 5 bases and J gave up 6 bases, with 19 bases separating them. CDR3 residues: CASSKYSAGSHGYTF. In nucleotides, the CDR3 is TGTGCCAGCAGTAAATATTCCGCAGGGTCTCATGGCTACACCTTC.

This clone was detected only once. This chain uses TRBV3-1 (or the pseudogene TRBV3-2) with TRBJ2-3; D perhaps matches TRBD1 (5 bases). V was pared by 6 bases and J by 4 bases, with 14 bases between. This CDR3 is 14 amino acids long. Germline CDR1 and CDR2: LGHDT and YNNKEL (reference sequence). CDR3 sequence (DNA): TGTGCCAGCAGTACACAGGTAGACGCAGATACGCAGTATTTT. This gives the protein CASSTQVDADTQYF.

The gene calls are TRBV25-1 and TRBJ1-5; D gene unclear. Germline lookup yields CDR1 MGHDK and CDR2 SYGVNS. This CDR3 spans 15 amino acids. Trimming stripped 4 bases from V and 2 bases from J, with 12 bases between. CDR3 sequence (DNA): TGTGCCAGCAGTGGTGGGAGAGTTTGCAATCAGCCCCAGCATTTT. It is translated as CASSGGRVCNQPQHF.

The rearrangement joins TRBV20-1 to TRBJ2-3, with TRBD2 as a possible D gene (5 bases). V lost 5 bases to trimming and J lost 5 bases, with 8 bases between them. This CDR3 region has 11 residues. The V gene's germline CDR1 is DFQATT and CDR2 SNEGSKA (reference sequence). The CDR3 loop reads CSAGLRDTQYF. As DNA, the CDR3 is TGCAGTGCTGGACTTAGAGATACGCAGTATTTT.

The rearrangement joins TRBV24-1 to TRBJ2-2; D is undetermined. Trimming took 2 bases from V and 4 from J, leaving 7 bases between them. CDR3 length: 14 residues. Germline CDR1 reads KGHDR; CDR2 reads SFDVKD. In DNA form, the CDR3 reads TGTGCCACCAGTGATTCCGCGTCCACCGGGGAGCTGTTTTTT. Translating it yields CATSDSASTGELFF.

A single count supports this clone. DNA for the CDR3: TGTGCCAGCAGCCCCGGACAGGGCCTTTACGAGGAGACCCAGTACTTC. Translation gives CASSPGQGLYEETQYF. The gene calls are TRBV11-2 and TRBJ2-5; TRBD1 aligns across 8 bases. Germline V gives CDR1 SGHAT, CDR2 FQNNGV. The CDR3 consists of 16 residues. With V trimmed by 5 bases and J by 5 bases, 13 bases remained unmatched.

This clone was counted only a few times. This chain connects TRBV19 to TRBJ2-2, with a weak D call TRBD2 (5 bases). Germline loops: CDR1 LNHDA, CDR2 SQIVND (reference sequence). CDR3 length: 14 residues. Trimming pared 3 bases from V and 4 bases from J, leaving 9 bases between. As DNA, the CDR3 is TGTGCCAGTAGTATCGACTACCCCACCGGGGAGCTGTTTTTT. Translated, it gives CASSIDYPTGELFF.

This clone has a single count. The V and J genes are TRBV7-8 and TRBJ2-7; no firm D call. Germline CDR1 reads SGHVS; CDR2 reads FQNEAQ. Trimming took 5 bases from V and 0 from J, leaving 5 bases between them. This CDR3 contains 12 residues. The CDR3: CASSPSSYEQYF. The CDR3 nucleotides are TGTGCCAGCAGCCCGAGCTCCTACGAGCAGTACTTC.